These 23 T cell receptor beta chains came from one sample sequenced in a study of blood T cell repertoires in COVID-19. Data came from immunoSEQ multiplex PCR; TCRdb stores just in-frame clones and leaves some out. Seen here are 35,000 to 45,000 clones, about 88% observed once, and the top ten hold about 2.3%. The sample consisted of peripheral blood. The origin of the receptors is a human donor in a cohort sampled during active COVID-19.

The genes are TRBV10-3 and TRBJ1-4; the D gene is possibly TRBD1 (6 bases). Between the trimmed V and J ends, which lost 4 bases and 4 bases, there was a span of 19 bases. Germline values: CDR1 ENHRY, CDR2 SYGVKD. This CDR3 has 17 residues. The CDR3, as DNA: TGTGCCATCAGTGCGGGGACAAGAGGCGTCAATAATGAAAAACTGTTTTTT. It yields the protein CAISAGTRGVNNEKLFF.

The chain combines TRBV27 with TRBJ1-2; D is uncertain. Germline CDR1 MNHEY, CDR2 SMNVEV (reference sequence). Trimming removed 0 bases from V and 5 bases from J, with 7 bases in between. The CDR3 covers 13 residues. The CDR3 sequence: CASSLSREYGYTF. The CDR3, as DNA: TGTGCCAGCAGTTTATCGAGAGAATATGGCTACACCTTC.

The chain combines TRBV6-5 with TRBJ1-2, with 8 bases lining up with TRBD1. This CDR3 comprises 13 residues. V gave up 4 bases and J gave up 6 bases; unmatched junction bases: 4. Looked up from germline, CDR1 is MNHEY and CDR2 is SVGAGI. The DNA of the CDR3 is TGTGCCAGCAGTTCCGGACAGGGAGATGGCTACACCTTC. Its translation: CASSSGQGDGYTF.

CDR3 DNA sequence: TGTGCCAGCAGCCCCGAGGCGACTGGCTTAGCCTACGAGCAGTACTTC. Protein: CASSPEATGLAYEQYF. The V and J genes are TRBV5-5 and TRBJ2-7; D is ambiguous. V was pared by 4 bases and J by 2 bases, with 19 bases between. The germline gives CDR1 SGHKS, CDR2 YYEKEE (reference sequence). The CDR3 contains 16 residues.

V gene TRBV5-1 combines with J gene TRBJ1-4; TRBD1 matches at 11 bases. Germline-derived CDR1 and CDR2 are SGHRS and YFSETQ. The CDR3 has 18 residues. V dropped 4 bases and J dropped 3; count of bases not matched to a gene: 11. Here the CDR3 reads CASSPTGQGGMANEKLFF. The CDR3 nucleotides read TGCGCCAGCAGCCCAACGGGACAGGGGGGTATGGCTAATGAAAAACTGTTTTTT.

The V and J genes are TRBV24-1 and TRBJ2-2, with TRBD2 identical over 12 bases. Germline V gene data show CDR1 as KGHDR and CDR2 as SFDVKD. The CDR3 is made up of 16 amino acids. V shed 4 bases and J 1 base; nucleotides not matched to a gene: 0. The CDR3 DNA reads TGTGCCACCAGTGAACTAGCGGGGGGGAACACCGGGGAGCTGTTTTTT. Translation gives CATSELAGGNTGELFF.

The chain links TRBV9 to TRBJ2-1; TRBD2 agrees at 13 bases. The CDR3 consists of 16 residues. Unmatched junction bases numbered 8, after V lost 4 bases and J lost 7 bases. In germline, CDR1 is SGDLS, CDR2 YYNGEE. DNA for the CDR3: TGTGCCAGCAGCTACCGACTAGCGGGGGGAGAGAATGAGCAGTTCTTC. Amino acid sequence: CASSYRLAGGENEQFF.

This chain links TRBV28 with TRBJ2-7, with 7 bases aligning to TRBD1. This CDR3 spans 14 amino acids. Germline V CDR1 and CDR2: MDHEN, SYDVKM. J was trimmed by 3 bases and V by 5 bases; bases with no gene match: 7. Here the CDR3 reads CASSPTGHDYEQYF. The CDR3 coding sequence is TGTGCCAGCAGTCCGACAGGGCATGACTACGAGCAGTACTTC.

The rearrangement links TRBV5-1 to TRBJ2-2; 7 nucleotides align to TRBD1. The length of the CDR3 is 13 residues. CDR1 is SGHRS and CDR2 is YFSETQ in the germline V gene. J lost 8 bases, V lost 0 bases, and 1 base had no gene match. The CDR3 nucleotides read TGCGCCAGCAGCTTGGAGGGGGCTGGGGAGCTGTTTTTT. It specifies CASSLEGAGELFF.

The CDR3 protein is CASSLVGGGDQPQHF. The CDR3 DNA reads TGTGCCAGCAGCTTAGTCGGGGGAGGTGATCAGCCCCAGCATTTT. V and J are TRBV7-2 and TRBJ1-5, with a weak D call TRBD1 (5 bases). Germline CDR1 and CDR2: SGHTA and FQGNSA. V was trimmed by 1 base and J by 5 bases, leaving 12 bases between them. The CDR3 is 15 amino acids.

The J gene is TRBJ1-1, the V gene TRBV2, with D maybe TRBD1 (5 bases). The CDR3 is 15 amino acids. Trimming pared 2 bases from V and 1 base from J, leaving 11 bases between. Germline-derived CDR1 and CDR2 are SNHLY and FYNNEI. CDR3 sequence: CASSEYGHQNTEAFF. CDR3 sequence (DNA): TGTGCCAGCAGTGAATATGGACACCAGAACACTGAAGCTTTCTTT.

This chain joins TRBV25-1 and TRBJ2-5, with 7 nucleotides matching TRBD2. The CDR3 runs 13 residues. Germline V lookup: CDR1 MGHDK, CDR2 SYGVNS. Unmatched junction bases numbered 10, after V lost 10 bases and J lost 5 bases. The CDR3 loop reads CATSIGGGETQYF. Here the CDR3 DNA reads TGTGCCACTTCAATCGGGGGAGGGGAGACCCAGTACTTC.

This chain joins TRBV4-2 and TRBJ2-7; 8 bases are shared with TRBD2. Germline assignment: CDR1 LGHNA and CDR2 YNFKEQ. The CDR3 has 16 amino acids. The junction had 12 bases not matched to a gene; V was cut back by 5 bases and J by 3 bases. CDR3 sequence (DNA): TGTGCCAGCAGCGACAGCACCGGGACTAGGGTCTACGAGCAGTACTTC. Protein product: CASSDSTGTRVYEQYF.

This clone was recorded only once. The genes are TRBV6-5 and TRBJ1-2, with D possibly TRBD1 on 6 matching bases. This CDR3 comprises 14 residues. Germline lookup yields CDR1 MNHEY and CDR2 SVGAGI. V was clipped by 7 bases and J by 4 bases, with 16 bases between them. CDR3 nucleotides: TGTGCCAGCACCTCAACCCAGGGGAGCTATGGCTACACCTTC. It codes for CASTSTQGSYGYTF.

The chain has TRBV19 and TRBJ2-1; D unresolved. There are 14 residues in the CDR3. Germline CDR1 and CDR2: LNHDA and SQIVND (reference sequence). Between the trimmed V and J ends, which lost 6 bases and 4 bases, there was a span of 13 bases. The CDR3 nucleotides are TGTGCCAGTAGCGGTTTGTCCCTTTACAATGAGCAGTTCTTC. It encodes CASSGLSLYNEQFF.

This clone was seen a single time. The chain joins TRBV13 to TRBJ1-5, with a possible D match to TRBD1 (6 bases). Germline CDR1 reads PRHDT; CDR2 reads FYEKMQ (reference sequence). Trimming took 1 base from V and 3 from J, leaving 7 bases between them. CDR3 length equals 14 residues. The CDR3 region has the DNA TGTGCCAGCAGCTTAGCAGGGGTCAATCAGCCCCAGCATTTT. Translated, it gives CASSLAGVNQPQHF.

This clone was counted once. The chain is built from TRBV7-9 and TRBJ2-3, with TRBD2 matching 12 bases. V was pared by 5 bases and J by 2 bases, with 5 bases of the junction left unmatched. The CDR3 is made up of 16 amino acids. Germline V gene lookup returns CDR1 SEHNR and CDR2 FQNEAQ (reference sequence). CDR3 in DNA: TGTGCCAGCAGCCCGAGGACTAGCGGGGCCACAGATACGCAGTATTTT. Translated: CASSPRTSGATDTQYF.

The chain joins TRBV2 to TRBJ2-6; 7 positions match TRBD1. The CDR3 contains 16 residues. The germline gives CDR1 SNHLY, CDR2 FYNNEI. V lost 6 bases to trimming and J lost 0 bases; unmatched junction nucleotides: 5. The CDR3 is CASRTGTNSGANVLTF. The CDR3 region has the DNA TGTGCCAGCAGGACAGGGACAAACTCTGGGGCCAACGTCCTGACTTTC.

The CDR3 is CASSFSGGAEAFF. The CDR3 coding sequence is TGTGCCAGCAGCTTTTCGGGGGGGGCTGAAGCTTTCTTT. V and J are TRBV13 and TRBJ1-1; a possible D gene is TRBD1 (5 bases). This CDR3 is built from 13 residues. Germline CDR1 reads PRHDT; CDR2 reads FYEKMQ (reference sequence). V was trimmed by 3 bases and J by 6 bases, leaving 11 bases between them.

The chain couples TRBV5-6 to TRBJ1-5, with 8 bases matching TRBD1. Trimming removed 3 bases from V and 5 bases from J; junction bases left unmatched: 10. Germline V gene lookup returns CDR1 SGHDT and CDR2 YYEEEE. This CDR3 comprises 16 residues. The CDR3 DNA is TGTGCCAGCAGCTCAACAACAGGGGGGTGGTATCAGCCCCAGCATTTT. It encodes CASSSTTGGWYQPQHF.

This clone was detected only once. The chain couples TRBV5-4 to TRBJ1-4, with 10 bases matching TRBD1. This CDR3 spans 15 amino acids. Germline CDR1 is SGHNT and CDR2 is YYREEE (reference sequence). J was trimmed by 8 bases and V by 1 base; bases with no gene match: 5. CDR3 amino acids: CASSLWGQGREKLFF. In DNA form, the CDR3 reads TGTGCCAGCAGCTTGTGGGGACAGGGGAGGGAAAAACTGTTTTTT.

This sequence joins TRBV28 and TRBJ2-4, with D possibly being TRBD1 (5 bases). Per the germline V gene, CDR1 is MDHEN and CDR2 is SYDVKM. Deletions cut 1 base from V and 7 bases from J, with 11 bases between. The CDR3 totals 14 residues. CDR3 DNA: TGTGCCAGCAGTTTATCCCAGGGTCGGAACATTCAGTACTTC. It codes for CASSLSQGRNIQYF.

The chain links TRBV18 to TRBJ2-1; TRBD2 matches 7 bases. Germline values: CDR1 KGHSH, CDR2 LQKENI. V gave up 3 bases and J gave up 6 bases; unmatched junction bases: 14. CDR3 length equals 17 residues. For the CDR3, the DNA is TGTGCCAGCTCACCCCCTCGAGGACTAGTCAGCGGCAATGAGCAGTTCTTC. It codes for CASSPPRGLVSGNEQFF.